The 29 T cell receptor beta chains below come from one sample, sequenced in a study of T cell responses to AZD1222 COVID-19 vaccine. Produced via immunoSEQ multiplex PCR; TCRdb's table is partial and in-frame only. The sample has about 39,000 clones, 88% seen once. Sequences were derived from peripheral blood, sampled 28 days after the second dose of the MenACWY control vaccine. The receptors shown here come from an adult who received the MenACWY meningococcal vaccine as a control.

The rearrangement joins TRBV19 to TRBJ1-2; D remains ambiguous. The CDR3 has 12 amino acids. Trimming took 6 bases from V and 4 from J, leaving 9 bases between them. CDR1 and CDR2 from the germline V gene are LNHDA and SQIVND (reference sequence). The CDR3 spells CASRGGLYGYTF. The CDR3 DNA reads as TGTGCCAGTAGAGGAGGACTCTATGGCTACACCTTC.

This chain links TRBV10-1 with TRBJ2-1; D unclear. V gave up 0 bases and J gave up 8 bases, with 11 bases separating them. CDR1 is WNHNN and CDR2 is SYGVQD in the germline V gene (reference sequence). This CDR3 has 14 amino acids. CDR3 sequence (DNA): TGCGCCAGCAGTGAGTCCGGCATTTGGGATGAGCAGTTCTTC. It codes for CASSESGIWDEQFF.

This clone was seen just once. J is TRBJ2-3 and V is TRBV3-1 (or the pseudogene TRBV3-2); 7 bases align to TRBD2. Trimming at V came to 1 base and at J to 3 bases, leaving 19 bases not matched to a gene. The germline V gene encodes CDR1 LGHDT and CDR2 YNNKEL (reference sequence). This CDR3 is built from 20 residues. The DNA of the CDR3 is TGTGCCAGCAGCCAAGTCGGCGACTCTCCGGCGGGAGTAAGGACAGATACGCAGTATTTT. It translates to CASSQVGDSPAGVRTDTQYF.

The rearrangement uses TRBV11-2 and TRBJ2-2, with D possibly being TRBD1 or TRBD2 (5 bases each). The germline CDR1 and CDR2 sequences are SGHAT and FQNNGV. V was clipped by 1 base and J by 7 bases, with 13 bases between them. The CDR3 runs 15 residues. The CDR3 loop reads CASSLGPGPGGELFF. In nucleotides, the CDR3 is TGTGCCAGCAGCTTAGGGCCGGGGCCCGGCGGGGAGCTGTTTTTT.

This chain links TRBV11-3 with TRBJ2-2; D is ambiguous. Germline CDR1 SGHNT, CDR2 YENEEA. This CDR3 contains 15 residues. The V end lost 1 base, the J end lost 0 bases, and 6 bases lay between the germline ends. CDR3 sequence reads: CASSLVGSNTGELFF. CDR3 sequence (DNA): TGTGCCAGCAGCTTAGTCGGATCGAACACCGGGGAGCTGTTTTTT.

A few counts support this clone. The chain is built from TRBV5-4 and TRBJ2-4; TRBD2 matches at 13 bases. Unmatched junction bases numbered 10, after V lost 4 bases and J lost 0 bases. The CDR3 extends over 19 amino acids. Germline V gene sequence: CDR1 SGHNT, CDR2 YYREEE (reference sequence). The CDR3 region is CASSPGLAGLRLAKNIQYF. CDR3 coding DNA: TGTGCCAGCAGCCCGGGACTAGCGGGGCTTAGACTAGCCAAAAACATTCAGTACTTC.

This sequence joins TRBV29-1 and TRBJ2-7; D possibly corresponds to TRBD2 (6 bases). Per germline, CDR1 SQVTM and CDR2 ANQGSEA. The CDR3 extends over 12 amino acids. V was trimmed by 7 bases and J by 5 bases, leaving 15 bases between them. The CDR3 is CSAGGNGNEQYF. DNA for the CDR3: TGCAGCGCCGGCGGGAACGGGAACGAGCAGTACTTC.

The chain recombines TRBV3-1 (or the pseudogene TRBV3-2) with TRBJ2-3; D not resolved. From germline, CDR1 is LGHDT and CDR2 YNNKEL (reference sequence). CDR3 size: 15 residues. V gave up 1 base and J gave up 3 bases, with 11 bases separating them. The CDR3: CASSQVRGQTDTQYF. For the CDR3, the DNA is TGTGCCAGCAGCCAAGTTAGAGGCCAAACAGATACGCAGTATTTT.

The rearrangement links TRBV18 to TRBJ2-1, with D perhaps matching TRBD2 (6 bases). The CDR3 length is 17 residues. In germline, CDR1 is KGHSH, CDR2 LQKENI. Trimming took 5 bases from V and 2 from J, leaving 19 bases between them. CDR3 amino acids: CASSTTIRDSTYNEQFF. Here the CDR3 DNA reads TGTGCCAGCTCAACTACGATCCGGGACTCGACCTACAATGAGCAGTTCTTC.

Relative to its sample, this clone is large. The rearrangement joins TRBV28 to TRBJ2-7; D may be TRBD2 (7 bases). Trimming shortened V by 3 bases and J by 4 bases, and 16 bases separated the two germline ends. This CDR3 region has 15 residues. In germline, CDR1 is MDHEN, CDR2 SYDVKM. The chain's CDR3 is CASSFLGGGLYEQYF. CDR3 DNA: TGTGCCAGCAGTTTCCTCGGCGGGGGCTTGTACGAGCAGTACTTC.

This clone was counted only a few times. V is TRBV15 and J is TRBJ2-3, with TRBD1 matching over 7 bases. The CDR3 covers 17 residues. Germline V gene sequence: CDR1 LNHNV, CDR2 YYDKDF (reference sequence). Trimming at V came to 0 bases and at J to 4 bases, leaving 10 bases not matched to a gene. The CDR3 spells CATSRDSVRTGADTQYF. CDR3 nucleotides: TGTGCCACCAGCAGAGATTCAGTCAGGACAGGAGCAGATACGCAGTATTTT.

The chain combines TRBV19 with TRBJ1-4; no firm D call. This CDR3 has 17 residues. The germline V gene encodes CDR1 LNHDA and CDR2 SQIVND (reference sequence). The V end was cut by 0 bases, the J end by 2 bases, with 13 bases between. The CDR3 region has the DNA TGTGCCAGTAGTATAGATCTAAAGTGGGCGACTAATGAAAAACTGTTTTTT. Its translation is CASSIDLKWATNEKLFF.

This clone was recorded once. The chain uses TRBV19 and TRBJ2-1, with 9 bases identical to TRBD1. The CDR3 is made up of 16 amino acids. The V segment lost 1 base and the J segment 4 bases; nucleotides outside the gene matches: 5. The germline V gene has CDR1 LNHDA and CDR2 SQIVND (reference sequence). This CDR3 is CASSIVDRGRYNEQFF. CDR3 coding DNA: TGTGCCAGTAGTATAGTAGACAGGGGGAGATACAATGAGCAGTTCTTC.

The genes are TRBV3-1 (or the pseudogene TRBV3-2) and TRBJ1-2, with unresolved D. The CDR3 is 12 amino acids. Germline loops: CDR1 LGHDT, CDR2 YNNKEL (reference sequence). V dropped 6 bases and J dropped 2 bases, with 7 bases sitting between them. The CDR3 nucleotides read TGTGCCAGCAGTCTACGGAACTATGGCTACACCTTC. Its translation: CASSLRNYGYTF.

The chain combines TRBV7-3 with TRBJ2-1; TRBD2 matches 8 bases. The CDR3 has 15 amino acids. V lost 4 bases, J lost 10 bases, and 12 bases stayed unmatched. Per the germline V gene, CDR1 is SGHTA and CDR2 is FQGTGA. The CDR3 loop reads CASSSTSVGLREQFF. CDR3 bases: TGTGCCAGCAGCTCGACTAGCGTGGGCTTGAGGGAGCAGTTCTTC.

The rearrangement joins TRBV2 to TRBJ2-1, with a tentative D call TRBD2 (6 bases). Trimming shortened V by 8 bases and J by 7 bases, and 9 bases separated the two germline ends. This CDR3 is 11 amino acids long. The germline V gene has CDR1 SNHLY and CDR2 FYNNEI. CDR3 nucleotides: TGTGCCAGCCCCCTAGCGAATGAGCAGTTCTTC. As protein: CASPLANEQFF.

V gene TRBV5-1 combines with J gene TRBJ1-1; tentative D call: TRBD1 (5 bases). This CDR3 region has 14 residues. Trimming removed 2 bases at V and 1 base at J, with 9 bases between. In germline, CDR1 is SGHRS, CDR2 YFSETQ. CDR3 residues: CASSLEGQNTEAFF. DNA for the CDR3: TGCGCCAGCAGCTTAGAGGGGCAGAACACTGAAGCTTTCTTT.

The chain combines TRBV7-2 with TRBJ2-3, with D perhaps TRBD1 (5 bases). Germline V lookup: CDR1 SGHTA, CDR2 FQGNSA. Trimming removed 3 bases at V and 7 bases at J, with 17 bases between. The CDR3 is made up of 15 amino acids. The CDR3 region is CASSFFTGRQNTQYF. CDR3 in DNA: TGTGCCAGCAGCTTTTTCACAGGAAGGCAAAATACGCAGTATTTT.

CDR3 DNA: TGTGCCACCTCAAGGGACGGAGTAAACTATGGCTACACCTTC. It specifies CATSRDGVNYGYTF. The genes are TRBV27 and TRBJ1-2; D may be TRBD1 (5 bases). The germline V gene has CDR1 MNHEY and CDR2 SMNVEV (reference sequence). Trimming left V 10 bases short and J 2 bases short, with 17 bases between. This CDR3 has 14 residues.

This sequence joins TRBV19 and TRBJ2-1, with 7 bases fitting TRBD2. With 6 bases clipped from V and 5 bases from J, the junction kept 10 bases outside the gene matches. The length of the CDR3 is 15 residues. The V gene's germline CDR1 is LNHDA and CDR2 SQIVND (reference sequence). CDR3 sequence (DNA): TGTGCCAGTAGGATTCGAACTAGCGACCACAATGAGCAGTTCTTC. Translating gives CASRIRTSDHNEQFF.

This clone was recorded only once. This sequence joins TRBV9 and TRBJ2-1; 13 nucleotides match TRBD2. The junction had 2 bases not matched to a gene; V was cut back by 1 base and J by 7 bases. The CDR3 covers 15 residues. The V gene's germline CDR1 is SGDLS and CDR2 YYNGEE. The CDR3 here is CASSVPGLAGNEQFF. The CDR3 region has the DNA TGTGCCAGCAGCGTACCGGGACTAGCGGGGAATGAGCAGTTCTTC.

DNA of the CDR3: TGTGCCAGCTCACCAGCAGGGACTGTCACAGATACGCAGTATTTT. Protein sequence: CASSPAGTVTDTQYF. The chain employs TRBV18 and TRBJ2-3; possibly TRBD2 for D (6 bases). The V end lost 2 bases, the J end lost 2 bases, and 11 bases lay between the germline ends. Looked up from germline, CDR1 is KGHSH and CDR2 is LQKENI. The CDR3 totals 15 residues.

V gene TRBV27 combines with J gene TRBJ2-3; TRBD2 matches at 9 bases. The germline CDR1 and CDR2 sequences are MNHEY and SMNVEV (reference sequence). Trimming took 3 bases from V and 2 from J; bases not matched to a gene: 9. There are 17 residues in the CDR3. The CDR3 is CASSFRLSGRNTDTQYF. The CDR3, as DNA: TGTGCCAGCAGTTTTCGCTTAAGCGGGAGGAACACAGATACGCAGTATTTT.

The chain couples TRBV28 to TRBJ1-1; TRBD1 aligns across 8 bases. The V and J ends lost 5 bases and 1 base, in that order; junction bases with no gene match: 9. Germline V lookup: CDR1 MDHEN, CDR2 SYDVKM. This CDR3 spans 16 amino acids. The CDR3 nucleotides are TGTGCCAGCAGTAAGCAGGGGGCCGGGGGGAACACTGAAGCTTTCTTT. Translated, it gives CASSKQGAGGNTEAFF.

The V gene is TRBV25-1, the J gene TRBJ2-5, with TRBD2 as a possible D gene (6 bases). CDR3 length equals 15 residues. Trimming took 4 bases from V and 6 from J, leaving 18 bases between them. Germline loops: CDR1 MGHDK, CDR2 SYGVNS. In DNA form, the CDR3 reads TGTGCCAGCAGTGGGGCGGTTGGGGCGGGGAAGACCCAGTACTTC. Translating gives CASSGAVGAGKTQYF.

The chain uses TRBV5-1 and TRBJ2-3; TRBD2 agrees at 9 bases. Germline CDR1 and CDR2: SGHRS and YFSETQ. J was trimmed by 8 bases and V by 3 bases; bases with no gene match: 7. The CDR3 covers 14 residues. CDR3 residues: CASSSREGQRTQYF. The CDR3 DNA reads as TGCGCCAGCAGCTCGCGGGAGGGCCAGCGTACGCAGTATTTT.

The DNA for the CDR3 is TGTGCCACCAGCAGACTCCCCGGGCACGAGCAGTACTTC. Translation gives CATSRLPGHEQYF. This chain uses TRBV15 with TRBJ2-7; D is unresolved. Looked up from germline, CDR1 is LNHNV and CDR2 is YYDKDF (reference sequence). Trimming pared 2 bases from V and 5 bases from J, leaving 10 bases between. The CDR3 consists of 13 residues.

This rearrangement joins TRBV6-6 to TRBJ2-5, with D uncertain. Per germline, CDR1 MNHNY and CDR2 SVGAGI (reference sequence). The V end was cut by 0 bases, the J end by 5 bases, with 4 bases between. This CDR3 is built from 12 residues. The CDR3 reads CASSYSWETQYF. The CDR3 DNA reads TGTGCCAGCAGTTACTCATGGGAGACCCAGTACTTC.

The rearrangement links TRBV9 to TRBJ1-1; D is perhaps TRBD1 (5 bases). CDR3 length: 14 residues. V lost 3 bases to trimming and J lost 3 bases, with 12 bases between them. From germline, CDR1 is SGDLS and CDR2 YYNGEE. This chain's CDR3 is CASSATPTDTEAFF. DNA for the CDR3: TGTGCCAGCAGCGCGACTCCGACAGACACTGAAGCTTTCTTT. The entire variable domain, with the rest obtained from reference TRBV9 and TRBJ1-1, is as follows: DSGVTQTPKHLITATGQRVTLRCSPRSGDLSVYWYQQSLDQGLQFLIQYYNGEERAKGNILERFSAQQFPDLHSELNLSSLELGDSALYFCASSATPTDTEAFFGQGTRLTVV.